The 8 T cell receptor beta chains below all came from one sample that was sequenced in a study of blood T cell repertoires in COVID-19. The table came from immunoSEQ multiplex PCR; TCRdb's copy has only in-frame clones and leaves some out. The sample consists of roughly 83,000 clones, around 86% of them appearing once. Sequenced: peripheral blood. Source of these receptors: an elderly man with active or convalescent COVID-19.

This chain joins TRBV5-1 and TRBJ1-2; D possibly corresponds to TRBD1 (6 bases). Germline CDR1 and CDR2: SGHRS and YFSETQ. Trimming removed 0 bases from V and 7 bases from J, with 10 bases in between. This CDR3 has 13 amino acids. This CDR3 is CASSLEAGVGYTF. CDR3 nucleotides: TGCGCCAGCAGCTTGGAGGCAGGGGTTGGCTACACCTTC. Combining the CDR3 with reference TRBV5-1 and TRBJ1-2 gives the whole variable domain KAGVTQTPRYLIKTRGQQVTLSCSPISGHRSVSWYQQTPGQGLQFLFEYFSETQRNKGNFPGRFSGRQFSNSRSEMNVSTLELGDSALYLCASSLEAGVGYTFGSGTRLTVV.

The chain employs TRBV28 and TRBJ2-1; TRBD2 agrees at 10 bases. V shed 5 bases and J 7 bases; nucleotides not matched to a gene: 17. Germline assignment: CDR1 MDHEN and CDR2 SYDVKM. The CDR3 consists of 18 residues. In DNA form, the CDR3 reads TGTGCCAGCAGTCACAGGAGACTAGCGGGCCCCACCACGAATGAGCAGTTCTTC. Residues: CASSHRRLAGPTTNEQFF.

The CDR3 loop is CASSSQVRSIYGYTF. The CDR3 region has the DNA TGTGCCAGCAGTTCTCAAGTCAGGTCTATCTATGGCTACACCTTC. The V gene is TRBV28, the J gene TRBJ1-2; D unclear. V lost 4 bases, J lost 4 bases, and 16 bases lay in between. Germline CDR1 reads MDHEN; CDR2 reads SYDVKM. The CDR3 spans 15 residues.

The chain recombines TRBV27 with TRBJ1-1, with D maybe TRBD1 (5 bases). The V gene lost 5 bases and the J gene lost 4 bases, with 17 bases spanning the gap. In germline, CDR1 is MNHEY, CDR2 SMNVEV (reference sequence). The CDR3 runs 15 residues. The CDR3 DNA sequence: TGTGCCAGCAGTCCCTTATGGAGCCAGGGCACTGAAGCTTTCTTT. Encoded protein: CASSPLWSQGTEAFF.

The chain couples TRBV5-1 to TRBJ1-4; a weak D match, TRBD1 (6 bases). Trimming took off 4 bases at V and 4 bases at J, with 11 bases between the two ends. Looked up from germline, CDR1 is SGHRS and CDR2 is YFSETQ. This CDR3 has 14 residues. The CDR3 DNA reads TGCGCCAGCAGCCCCGGACAGATTAATGAAAAACTGTTTTTT. Encoded protein: CASSPGQINEKLFF.

CDR3 DNA sequence: TGTGCCAGCACGGCGTGGGGCGAAAACACCATATATTTT. Its protein is CASTAWGENTIYF. This sequence joins TRBV19 and TRBJ1-3; a weak D match, TRBD1 (5 bases). With 9 bases removed from V and 6 bases from J, the gap between germline ends came to 15 bases. Germline V gene sequence: CDR1 LNHDA, CDR2 SQIVND (reference sequence). This CDR3 comprises 13 residues.

This clone occurred once. This chain connects TRBV18 to TRBJ1-4; maybe TRBD1 (6 bases). The CDR3 consists of 15 residues. Per germline, CDR1 KGHSH and CDR2 LQKENI. The V end lost 5 bases, the J end lost 5 bases, and 15 bases lay between the germline ends. CDR3 sequence: CASSSRQDLNEKLFF. The CDR3 DNA follows: TGTGCCAGCTCATCCCGACAGGACCTGAATGAAAAACTGTTTTTT.

V is TRBV11-3 and J is TRBJ2-4; D unclear. The germline gives CDR1 SGHNT, CDR2 YENEEA. V was trimmed by 1 base and J by 1 base, leaving 5 bases between them. The CDR3 contains 14 residues. CDR3 in DNA: TGTGCCAGCAGCTTAGCTCGGGCCAAAAACATTCAGTACTTC. Residues: CASSLARAKNIQYF.